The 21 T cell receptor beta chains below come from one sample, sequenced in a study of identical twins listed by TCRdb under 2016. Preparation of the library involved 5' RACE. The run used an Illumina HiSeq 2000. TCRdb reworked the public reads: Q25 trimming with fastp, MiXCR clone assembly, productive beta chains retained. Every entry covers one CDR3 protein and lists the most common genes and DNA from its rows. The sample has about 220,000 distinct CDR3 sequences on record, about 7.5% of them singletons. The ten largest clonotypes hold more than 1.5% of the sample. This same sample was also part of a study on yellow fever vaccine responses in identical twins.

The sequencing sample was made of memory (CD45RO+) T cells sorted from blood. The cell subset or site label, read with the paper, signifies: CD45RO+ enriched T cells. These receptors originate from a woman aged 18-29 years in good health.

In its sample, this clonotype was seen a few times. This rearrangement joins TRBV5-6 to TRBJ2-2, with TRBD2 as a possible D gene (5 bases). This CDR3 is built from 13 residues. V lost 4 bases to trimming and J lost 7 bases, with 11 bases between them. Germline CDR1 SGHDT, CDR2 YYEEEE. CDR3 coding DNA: TGTGCCAGCAGCGCGGACTGGGGCGGGGAGCTGTTTTTT. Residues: CASSADWGGELFF.

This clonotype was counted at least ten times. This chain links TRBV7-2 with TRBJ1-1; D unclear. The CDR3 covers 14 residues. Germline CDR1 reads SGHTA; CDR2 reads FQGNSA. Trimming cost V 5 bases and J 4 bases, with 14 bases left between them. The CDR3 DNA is TGTGCCAGCAGCCCTCTTTCCGGGGTCACTGAAGCTTTCTTT. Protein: CASSPLSGVTEAFF.

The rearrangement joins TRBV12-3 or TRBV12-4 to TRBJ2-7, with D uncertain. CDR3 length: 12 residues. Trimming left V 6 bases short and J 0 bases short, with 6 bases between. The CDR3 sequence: CASRLSSYEQYF. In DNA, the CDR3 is TGTGCCAGCAGGCTAAGCTCCTACGAGCAGTACTTC.

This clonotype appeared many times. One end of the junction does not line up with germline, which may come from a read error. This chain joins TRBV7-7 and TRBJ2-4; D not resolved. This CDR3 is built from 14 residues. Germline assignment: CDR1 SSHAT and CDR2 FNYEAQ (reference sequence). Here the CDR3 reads CASSSPGAKNIQYF. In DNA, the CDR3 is TGTGCTAGCAGCTCTCCCGGAGCCAAAAACATTCAGTACTTC.

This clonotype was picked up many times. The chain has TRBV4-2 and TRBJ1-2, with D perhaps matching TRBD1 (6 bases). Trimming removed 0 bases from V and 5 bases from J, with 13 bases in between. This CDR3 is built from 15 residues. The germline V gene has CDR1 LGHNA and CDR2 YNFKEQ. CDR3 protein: CASSQDIRDIYGYTF. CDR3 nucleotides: TGTGCCAGCAGCCAAGACATCCGGGACATTTATGGCTACACCTTC.

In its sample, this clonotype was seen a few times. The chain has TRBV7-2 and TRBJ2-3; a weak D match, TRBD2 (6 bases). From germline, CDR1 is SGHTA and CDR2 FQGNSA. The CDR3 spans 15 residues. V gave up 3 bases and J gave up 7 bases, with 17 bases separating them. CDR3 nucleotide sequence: TGTGCCAGCAGCTTGGAGGACCTAGCGATTAATACGCAGTATTTT. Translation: CASSLEDLAINTQYF.

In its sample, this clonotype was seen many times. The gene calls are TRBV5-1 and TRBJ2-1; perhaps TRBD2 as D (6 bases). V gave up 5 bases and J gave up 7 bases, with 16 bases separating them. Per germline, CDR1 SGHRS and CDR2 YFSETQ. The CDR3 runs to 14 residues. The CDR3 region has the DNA TGCGCCAGCAGGTCTCGCGGGGCTGGGAATGAGCAGTTCTTC. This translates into CASRSRGAGNEQFF.

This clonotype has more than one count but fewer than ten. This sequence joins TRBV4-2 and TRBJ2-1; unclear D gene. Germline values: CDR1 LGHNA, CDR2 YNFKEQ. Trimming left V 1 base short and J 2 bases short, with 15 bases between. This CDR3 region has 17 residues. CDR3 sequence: CASSQAAGHGTYNEQFF. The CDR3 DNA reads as TGTGCCAGCAGCCAAGCGGCTGGTCACGGTACCTACAATGAGCAGTTCTTC.

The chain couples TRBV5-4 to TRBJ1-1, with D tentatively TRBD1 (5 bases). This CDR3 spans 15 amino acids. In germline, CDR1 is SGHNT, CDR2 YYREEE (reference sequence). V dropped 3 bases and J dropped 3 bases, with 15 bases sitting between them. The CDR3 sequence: CASSSGVQGYTEAFF. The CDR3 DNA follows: TGTGCCAGCAGCTCGGGGGTCCAAGGGTACACTGAAGCTTTCTTT.

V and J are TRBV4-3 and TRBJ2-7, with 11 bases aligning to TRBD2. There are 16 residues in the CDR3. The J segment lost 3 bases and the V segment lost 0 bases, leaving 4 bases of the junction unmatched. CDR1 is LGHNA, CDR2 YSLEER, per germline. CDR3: CASSQDFTSGSYEQYF. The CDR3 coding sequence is TGCGCCAGCAGCCAAGATTTCACTAGCGGGAGCTACGAGCAGTACTTC.

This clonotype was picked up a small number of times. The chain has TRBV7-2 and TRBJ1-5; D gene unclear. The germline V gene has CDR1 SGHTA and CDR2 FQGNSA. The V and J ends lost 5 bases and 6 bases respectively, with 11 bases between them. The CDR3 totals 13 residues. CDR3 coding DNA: TGTGCCAGCAGCCGCGAACCGCTTCAGCCCCAGCATTTT. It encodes CASSREPLQPQHF.

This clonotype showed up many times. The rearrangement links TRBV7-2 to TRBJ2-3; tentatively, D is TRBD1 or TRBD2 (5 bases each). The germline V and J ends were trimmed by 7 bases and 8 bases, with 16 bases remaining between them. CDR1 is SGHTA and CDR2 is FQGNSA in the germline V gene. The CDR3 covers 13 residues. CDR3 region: CASTAGGVGTQYF. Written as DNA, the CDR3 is TGTGCCAGCACCGCTGGGGGAGTGGGTACGCAGTATTTT. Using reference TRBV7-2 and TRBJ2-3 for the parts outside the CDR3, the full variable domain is GAGVSQSPSNKVTEKGKDVELRCDPISGHTALYWYRQSLGQGLEFLIYFQGNSAPDKSGLPSDRFSAERTGGSVSTLTIQRTQQEDSAVYLCASTAGGVGTQYFGPGTRLTVL.

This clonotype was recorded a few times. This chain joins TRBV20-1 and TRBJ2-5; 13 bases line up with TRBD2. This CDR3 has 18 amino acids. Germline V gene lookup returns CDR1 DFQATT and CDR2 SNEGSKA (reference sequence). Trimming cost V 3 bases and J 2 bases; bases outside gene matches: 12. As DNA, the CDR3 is TGCAGTGCTAGCCTGGGGGCCCTGGGACTAGCGGGGCAAGAGACCCAGTACTTC. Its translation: CSASLGALGLAGQETQYF.

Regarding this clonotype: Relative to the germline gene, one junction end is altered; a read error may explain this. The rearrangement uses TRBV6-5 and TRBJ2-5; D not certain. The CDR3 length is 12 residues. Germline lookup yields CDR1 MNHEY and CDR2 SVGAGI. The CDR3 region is CASNYPPETQYF. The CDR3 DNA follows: TGTGCCAGCAATTACCCGCCGGAGACCCAGTACTTC.

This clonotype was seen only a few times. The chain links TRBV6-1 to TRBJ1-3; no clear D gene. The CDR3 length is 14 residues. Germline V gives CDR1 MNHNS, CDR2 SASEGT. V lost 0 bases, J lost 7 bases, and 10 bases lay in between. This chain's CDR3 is CASSEASAANTIYF. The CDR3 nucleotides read TGTGCCAGCAGTGAAGCGTCAGCGGCTAACACCATATATTTT.

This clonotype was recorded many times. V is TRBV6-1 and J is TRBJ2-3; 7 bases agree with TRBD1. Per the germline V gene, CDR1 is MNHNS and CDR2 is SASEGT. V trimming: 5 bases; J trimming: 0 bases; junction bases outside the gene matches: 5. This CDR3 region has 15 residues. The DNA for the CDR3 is TGTGCCAGCAGTCTCGGACAGGCCAGCACAGATACGCAGTATTTT. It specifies CASSLGQASTDTQYF.

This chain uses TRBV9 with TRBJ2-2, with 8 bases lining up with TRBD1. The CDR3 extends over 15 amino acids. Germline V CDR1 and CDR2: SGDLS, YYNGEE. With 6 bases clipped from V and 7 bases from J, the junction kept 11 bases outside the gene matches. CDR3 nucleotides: TGTGCCAGCACCCAGGGGCAGGGGGCGAGCGGGGAGCTGTTTTTT. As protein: CASTQGQGASGELFF. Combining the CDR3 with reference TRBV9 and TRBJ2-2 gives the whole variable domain DSGVTQTPKHLITATGQRVTLRCSPRSGDLSVYWYQQSLDQGLQFLIQYYNGEERAKGNILERFSAQQFPDLHSELNLSSLELGDSALYFCASTQGQGASGELFFGEGSRLTVL.

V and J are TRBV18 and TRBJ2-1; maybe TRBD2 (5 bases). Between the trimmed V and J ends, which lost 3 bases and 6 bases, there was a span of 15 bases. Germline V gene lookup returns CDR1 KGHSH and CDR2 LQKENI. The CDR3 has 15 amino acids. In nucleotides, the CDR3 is TGTGCCAGCTCACCTGATTATGGACTGTTCAATGAGCAGTTCTTC. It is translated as CASSPDYGLFNEQFF.

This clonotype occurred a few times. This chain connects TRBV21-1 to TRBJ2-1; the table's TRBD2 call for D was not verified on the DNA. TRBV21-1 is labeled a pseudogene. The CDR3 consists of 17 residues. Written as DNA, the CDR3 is TGTGCCAGCAGCAAAGCCCCTAGCGGGAGCTCCTACAATGAGCAGTTCTTC. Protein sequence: CASSKAPSGSSYNEQFF.

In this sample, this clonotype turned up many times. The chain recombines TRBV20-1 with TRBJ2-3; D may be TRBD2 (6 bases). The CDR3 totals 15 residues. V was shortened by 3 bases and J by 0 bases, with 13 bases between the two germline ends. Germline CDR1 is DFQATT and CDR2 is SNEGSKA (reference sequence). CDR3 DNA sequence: TGCAGTGCTAGGCCCCGCGGGACCAGCACAGATACGCAGTATTTT. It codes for CSARPRGTSTDTQYF.

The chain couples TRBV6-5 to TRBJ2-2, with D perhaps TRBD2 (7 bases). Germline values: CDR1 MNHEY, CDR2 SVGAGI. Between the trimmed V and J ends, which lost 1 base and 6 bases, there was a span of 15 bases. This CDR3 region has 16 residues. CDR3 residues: CASSYLEGGPAGELFF. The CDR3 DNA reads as TGTGCCAGCAGTTACTTGGAGGGGGGGCCCGCCGGGGAGCTGTTTTTT.